A single sample is the source of the 10 T cell receptor beta chains below, sequenced in a study of technical replicates of blood from a few donors. Here immunoSEQ multiplex PCR was the method, and the copy in TCRdb shows in-frame clones only, minus some. The data contain under 80,000 clones, around 97% of them seen just once; the ten biggest clones take up approximately 0.2%. Sequenced sample: T cells isolated from PBMCs. The receptors stem from a human donor in good health.

Remarks on this clone: One junction end does not reproduce the germline sequence, and a read error may be involved. The genes are TRBV7-7 and TRBJ2-5, with 7 bases fitting TRBD2. The CDR3 runs to 15 residues. Germline CDR1 and CDR2: SSHAT and FNYEAQ (reference sequence). CDR3 DNA sequence: TGTGCTAGCAGCTTAGGTGGGGGGGGGCAAGAGACCCAGTACTTC. This codes for CASSLGGGGQETQYF.

The chain uses TRBV5-4 and TRBJ1-1; D gene ambiguous. The ends were cut back, 0 bases at V and 2 bases at J, with 11 bases in the middle. CDR3 length: 15 amino acids. Germline values: CDR1 SGHNT, CDR2 YYREEE (reference sequence). The CDR3 reads CASSLGAPTNTEAFF. The CDR3 bases are TGTGCCAGCAGCTTGGGAGCACCCACCAACACTGAAGCTTTCTTT.

This clone has only one observation. This chain connects TRBV18 to TRBJ2-3; D is unclear. The CDR3 spans 16 residues. Trimming left V 5 bases short and J 0 bases short, with 15 bases between. Germline V gene data show CDR1 as KGHSH and CDR2 as LQKENI. The CDR3 bases are TGTGCCAGCTCAACCGACGGAGTACCTAGCACAGATACGCAGTATTTT. Its translation: CASSTDGVPSTDTQYF.

The chain links TRBV7-9 to TRBJ2-7; the match to TRBD2 covers 8 bases. Germline V CDR1 and CDR2: SEHNR, FQNEAQ (reference sequence). V trimming: 7 bases; J trimming: 1 base; junction bases outside the gene matches: 3. This CDR3 is built from 13 residues. CDR3 nucleotides: TGTGCCAGCACCGGGGGGGCGTCCTACGAGCAGTACTTC. Its protein is CASTGGASYEQYF.

The gene calls are TRBV13 and TRBJ2-3; 8 nucleotides align to TRBD1. The CDR3 contains 14 residues. The trim removed 5 bases at V and 3 bases at J, leaving 4 bases unmatched. CDR1 is PRHDT, CDR2 FYEKMQ, per germline (reference sequence). The CDR3 nucleotides are TGTGCCAGCAGCCAAGGACAGGGAACAGATACGCAGTATTTT. It encodes CASSQGQGTDTQYF. Full variable domain (rest looked up from reference TRBV13 and TRBJ2-3): AAGVIQSPRHLIKEKRETATLKCYPIPRHDTVYWYQQGPGQDPQFLISFYEKMQSDKGSIPDRFSAQQFSDYHSELNMSSLELGDSALYFCASSQGQGTDTQYFGPGTRLTVL.

The chain couples TRBV10-1 to TRBJ2-3; D gene ambiguous. Per germline, CDR1 WNHNN and CDR2 SYGVQD (reference sequence). The CDR3 length is 13 residues. V dropped 0 bases and J dropped 5 bases, with 6 bases sitting between them. In DNA, the CDR3 is TGCGCCAGCAGTGAGTCCGCGAAAGATACGCAGTATTTT. It codes for CASSESAKDTQYF.

A note on this clone: An end of the junction differs from the germline gene, which may be a read error. This chain joins TRBV30 and TRBJ1-2; weak D call: TRBD1 (6 bases). The CDR3 has 17 amino acids. Germline CDR1 and CDR2: GTSNPN and SVGIG (reference sequence). CDR3 nucleotides: TGTGCCCGGAGTGTACGGGGCAGGGGAATCACTAACTATGGCTACACCTTC. Protein: CARSVRGRGITNYGYTF.

V is TRBV2 and J is TRBJ2-7; 7 bases align to TRBD1. Per the germline V gene, CDR1 is SNHLY and CDR2 is FYNNEI. The CDR3 has 14 amino acids. Germline trimming cut 3 bases from V and 0 bases from J; bases unmatched to any gene: 2. The CDR3 DNA reads as TGTGCCAGCAGTGACAGGGGGAACTCCTACGAGCAGTACTTC. Protein product: CASSDRGNSYEQYF. The variable domain in full, with the rest retrieved from reference TRBV2 and TRBJ2-7, is EPEVTQTPSHQVTQMGQEVILRCVPISNHLYFYWYRQILGQKVEFLVSFYNNEISEKSEIFDDQFSVERPDGSNFTLKIRSTKLEDSAMYFCASSDRGNSYEQYFGPGTRLTVT.

The genes are TRBV5-6 and TRBJ1-1; 9 bases are a match to TRBD1. CDR1 and CDR2 (germline): SGHDT, YYEEEE. Unmatched junction bases numbered 7, after V lost 0 bases and J lost 7 bases. This CDR3 has 15 amino acids. The CDR3, as DNA: TGTGCCAGCAGCTTGGGGGACAGGGTATGGGTTGAAGCTTTCTTT. It encodes CASSLGDRVWVEAFF. Filled out from reference TRBV5-6 and TRBJ1-1, the complete variable domain reads DAGVTQSPTHLIKTRGQQVTLRCSPKSGHDTVSWYQQALGQGPQFIFQYYEEEERQRGNFPDRFSGHQFPNYSSELNVNALLLGDSALYLCASSLGDRVWVEAFFGQGTRLTVV.

The V call is TRBV5-1, the J call TRBJ2-1; no clear D gene. CDR3 length equals 14 residues. Germline-derived CDR1 and CDR2 are SGHRS and YFSETQ. Trimming took 1 base from V and 3 from J, leaving 8 bases between them. The CDR3 sequence: CASSLSSGYNEQFF. The DNA for the CDR3 is TGCGCCAGCAGCTTGAGTTCAGGCTACAATGAGCAGTTCTTC. The whole variable domain, filled in from reference TRBV5-1 and TRBJ2-1, reads KAGVTQTPRYLIKTRGQQVTLSCSPISGHRSVSWYQQTPGQGLQFLFEYFSETQRNKGNFPGRFSGRQFSNSRSEMNVSTLELGDSALYLCASSLSSGYNEQFFGPGTRLTVL.